This TCR beta chain was sequenced in a study of blood T cell repertoires in COVID-19. In germline, CDR1 is LGHNA, CDR2 YSLEER. V lost 0 bases and J 11 bases, leaving 13 bases between the germline ends. The CDR3 length is 13 residues. Assay: immunoSEQ multiplex PCR; the TCRdb copy retains only in-frame clones and omits some. The data contain over 150,000 clones, about 90% of them singletons. The specimen sequenced was peripheral blood. The TCR originated in a man aged 45 to 65 with acute or convalescent COVID-19. The chain employs TRBV4-3 and TRBJ1-1; D gene unclear. The CDR3 coding sequence is TGCGCCAGCAGCCAAGAACCTAGGTCCGGGGCTTTCTTT. Its translation: CASSQEPRSGAFF.